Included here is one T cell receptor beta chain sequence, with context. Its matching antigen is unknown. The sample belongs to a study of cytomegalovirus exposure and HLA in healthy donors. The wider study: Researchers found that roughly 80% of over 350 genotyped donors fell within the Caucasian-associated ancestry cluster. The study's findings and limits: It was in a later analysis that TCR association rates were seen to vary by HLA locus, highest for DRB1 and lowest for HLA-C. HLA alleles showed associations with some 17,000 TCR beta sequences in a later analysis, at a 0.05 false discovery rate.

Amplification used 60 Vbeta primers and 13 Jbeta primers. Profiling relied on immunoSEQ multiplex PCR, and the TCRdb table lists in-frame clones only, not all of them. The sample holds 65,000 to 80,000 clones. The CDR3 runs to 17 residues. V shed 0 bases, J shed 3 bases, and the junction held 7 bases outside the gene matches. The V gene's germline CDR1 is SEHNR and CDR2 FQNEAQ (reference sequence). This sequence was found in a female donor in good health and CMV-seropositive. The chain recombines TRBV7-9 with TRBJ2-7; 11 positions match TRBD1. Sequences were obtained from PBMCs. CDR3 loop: CASSLAGTGGIYYEQYF. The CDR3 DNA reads TGTGCCAGCAGCTTAGCGGGGACAGGGGGGATTTACTACGAGCAGTACTTC.